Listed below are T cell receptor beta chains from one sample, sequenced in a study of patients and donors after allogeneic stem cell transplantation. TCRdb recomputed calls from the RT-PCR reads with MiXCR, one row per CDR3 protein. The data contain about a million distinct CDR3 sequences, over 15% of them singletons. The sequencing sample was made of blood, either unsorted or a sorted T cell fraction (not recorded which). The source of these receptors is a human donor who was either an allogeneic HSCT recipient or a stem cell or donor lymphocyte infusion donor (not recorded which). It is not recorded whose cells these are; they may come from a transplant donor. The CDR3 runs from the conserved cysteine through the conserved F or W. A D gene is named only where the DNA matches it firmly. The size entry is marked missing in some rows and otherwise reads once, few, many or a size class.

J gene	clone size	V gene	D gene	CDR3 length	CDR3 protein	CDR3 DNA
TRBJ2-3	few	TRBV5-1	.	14	CASSFQANTDTQYF	TGCGCCAGCAGCTTCCAGGCAAACACAGATACGCAGTATTTT
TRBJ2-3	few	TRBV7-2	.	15	CASSFRQFSTDTQYF	TGTGCCAGCAGCTTCCGACAGTTTAGCACAGATACGCAGTATTTT
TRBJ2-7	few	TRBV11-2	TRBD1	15	CASSPAGQGSYEQYF	TGTGCCAGCAGCCCGGCCGGACAGGGCTCCTACGAGCAGTACTTC
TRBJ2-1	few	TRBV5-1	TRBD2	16	CASSPSTSGRSNEQFF	TGCGCCAGCAGCCCCTCGACTAGCGGGAGATCAAATGAGCAGTTCTTC
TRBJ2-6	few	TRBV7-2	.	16	CASSLEGGSGANVLTF	TGTGCCAGCAGCTTAGAGGGGGGTTCTGGGGCCAACGTCCTGACTTTC
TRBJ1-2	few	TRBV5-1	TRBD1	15	CASSYGTGANYGYTF	TGCGCCAGCAGCTACGGGACAGGGGCTAACTATGGCTACACCTTC
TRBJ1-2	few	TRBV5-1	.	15	CASSKDGGLNYGYTF	TGCGCCAGCAGCAAGGACGGAGGACTTAACTATGGCTACACCTTC
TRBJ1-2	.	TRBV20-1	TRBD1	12	CSARRQGEGYTF	TGCAGTGCTAGGCGACAGGGGGAAGGCTACACCTTC
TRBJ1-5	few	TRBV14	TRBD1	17	CASSQEIPRGEDQPQHF	TGTGCCAGCAGCCAAGAGATCCCCAGGGGGGAGGATCAGCCCCAGCATTTT
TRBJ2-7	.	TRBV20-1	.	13	CSARSASLYEQYF	TGCAGTGCTAGGTCAGCCAGTCTCTACGAGCAGTACTTC
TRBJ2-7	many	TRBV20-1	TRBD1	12	CSAWTGGYEQYF	TGCAGTGCTTGGACAGGGGGCTACGAGCAGTACTTC
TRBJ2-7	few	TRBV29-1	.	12	CSVFTGGDEQYF	TGCAGCGTTTTCACGGGGGGCGACGAGCAGTACTTC
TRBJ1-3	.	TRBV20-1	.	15	CSARDESRPGNTIYF	TGCAGTGCTAGAGACGAATCGCGCCCTGGAAACACCATATATTTT
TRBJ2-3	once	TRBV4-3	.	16	CASSHPGHGSTDTQYF	TGCGCCAGCAGCCATCCGGGACACGGAAGCACAGATACGCAGTATTTT
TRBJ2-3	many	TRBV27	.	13	CASRRGGTDTQYF	TGTGCCAGCAGAAGGGGCGGCACAGATACGCAGTATTTT
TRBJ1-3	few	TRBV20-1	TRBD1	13	CSGTTGVGNTTYF	TGCAGTGGGACGACAGGGGTTGGAAACACCACATATTTT
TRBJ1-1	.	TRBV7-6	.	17	CASSFNREEWANTEAFF	TGTGCCAGCAGCTTCAACAGGGAGGAGTGGGCCAACACTGAAGCTTTCTTT
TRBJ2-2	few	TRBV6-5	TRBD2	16	CASSYGAGGQTGELFF	TGTGCCAGCAGTTACGGAGCGGGAGGGCAAACCGGGGAGCTGTTTTTT
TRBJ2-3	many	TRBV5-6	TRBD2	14	CASSLKGGANTQYF	TGTGCCAGCAGCTTAAAGGGAGGGGCAAATACGCAGTATTTT
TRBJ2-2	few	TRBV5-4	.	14	CASSPLGVTGELFF	TGTGCCAGCAGCCCCCTAGGGGTCACCGGGGAGCTGTTTTTT
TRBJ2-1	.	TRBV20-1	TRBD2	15	CSATKREGGYNEQFF	TGCAGTGCTACCAAGCGGGAGGGCGGTTACAATGAGCAGTTCTTC
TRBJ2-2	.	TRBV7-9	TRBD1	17	CASSSTLGQGPTGELFF	TGTGCCAGCAGCTCAACCTTGGGACAGGGGCCGACCGGGGAGCTGTTTTTT
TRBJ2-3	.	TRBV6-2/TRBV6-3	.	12	CASSYSQNKEYF	TGTGCCAGCAGTTATAGTCAGAACAAAGAGTATTTT
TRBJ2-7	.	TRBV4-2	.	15	CASSHTGTYSYEQYF	TGTGCCAGCAGCCATACCGGGACTTACTCCTACGAGCAGTACTTC
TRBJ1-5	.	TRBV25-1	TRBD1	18	CASRTRGEGFYSNQPQHF	TGTGCCAGCAGGACCAGGGGGGAGGGGTTCTATAGCAATCAGCCCCAGCATTTT
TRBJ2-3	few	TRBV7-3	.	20	CASSLTGGLAGIVVTDTQYF	TGTGCCAGCAGCTTAACGGGAGGCCTGGCCGGAATTGTTGTAACAGATACGCAGTATTTT
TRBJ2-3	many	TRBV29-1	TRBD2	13	CSGTSGWTDTQYF	TGCAGCGGAACTAGCGGTTGGACAGATACGCAGTATTTT
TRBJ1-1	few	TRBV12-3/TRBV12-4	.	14	CASSPPKKNTEAFF	TGTGCCAGCAGCCCCCCAAAGAAGAACACTGAAGCTTTCTTT